The clone carrying this TCR beta chain has a handful of counts. What it binds is not known. Time point specified: sample taken at primary tumor resection. Whole RNA from tumor, nontumor lung or frozen PBMC was sequenced unsorted. The data derive from a study of spatial heterogeneity in lung cancer. General observations from the study: Estimated TCR-seq coverage of tumor T cells was only around 7.4% for alpha chains. For beta chains, the corresponding estimate was about 13%. For expanded intratumoral alpha and beta TCRs, counts tracked tumor mutation counts.

CDR1 and CDR2 (germline): WSHSY, SAAADI. The CDR3 is 15 amino acids. Unmatched junction bases numbered 11, after V lost 6 bases and J lost 6 bases. Every TCR cDNA molecule carried a tag that served as a unique molecular identifier. A single record per CDR3 protein comes from TCRdb applying MiXCR to the 5' RACE reads. Among about 8,100 distinct CDR3 sequences listed, 4.5% to 6% were seen once. The specimen was lung tumor tissue, collected at surgery. This chain connects TRBV10-2 to TRBJ2-7; 10 bases align to TRBD2. This receptor was obtained from a male donor with early-stage non-small cell lung cancer. The CDR3 DNA is TGCGCCAGCAGGGGACTAAGCGGGGGGGCGGGCGAGCAGTACTTC. Translating gives CASRGLSGGAGEQYF.